This is a list of T cell receptor beta chains from one sample in a study of T cells in Graves' hyperthyroidism and ophthalmopathy. In TCRdb, the multiplex PCR reads were re-called with MiXCR into one record per CDR3 protein. The table shows around 690,000 distinct CDR3 sequences, with 17% occurring only once. The sample was blood. These receptors were obtained from a man aged 45 to 65 with Graves' hyperthyroidism. Both conserved end residues are part of each CDR3. The D gene is left open where the match is weak. Expanded clones get a size class; other rows say once, few or many, or leave the size out.

clone size	CDR3 length	D gene	V gene	J gene	CDR3 protein	CDR3 DNA
many	14	-	TRBV28	TRBJ1-2	CASSSTPTVYGYTF	TGTGCCAGCAGCTCTACGCCGACAGTCTATGGCTACACCTTC
-	11	-	TRBV30	TRBJ2-7	CAWTNSYEQYF	TGTGCCTGGACGAACTCCTACGAGCAGTACTTC
many	16	-	TRBV18	TRBJ2-3	CASSPPNRQYTDTQYF	TGTGCCAGCTCACCACCGAACAGACAATACACAGATACGCAGTATTTT
many	15	TRBD2	TRBV6-1	TRBJ2-1	CASSPGVAGDNEQFF	TGTGCCAGCAGCCCCGGAGTAGCGGGGGACAATGAGCAGTTCTTC
few	14	TRBD1	TRBV11-2	TRBJ2-3	CASSSDRGQDTQYF	TGTGCCAGCAGCTCAGACAGGGGCCAAGATACGCAGTATTTT
many	15	TRBD1	TRBV19	TRBJ2-1	CASSTTGSSYNEQFF	TGTGCCAGTAGTACGACAGGGAGCTCCTACAATGAGCAGTTCTTC
many	16	TRBD2	TRBV11-2	TRBJ2-3	CASSLVPGLATDTQYF	TGTGCCAGCAGCTTAGTCCCGGGACTAGCAACAGATACGCAGTATTTT
many	14	-	TRBV6-1	TRBJ1-2	CASSEGWENYGYTF	TGTGCCAGCAGTGAAGGCTGGGAAAACTATGGCTACACCTTC
few	14	TRBD1	TRBV27	TRBJ1-5	CASSPRDRGLPQHF	TGTGCCAGCAGTCCCCGGGACAGGGGCCTGCCCCAGCATTTT
many	16	TRBD2	TRBV2	TRBJ2-1	CASSESRTSSYNEQFF	TGTGCCAGCAGTGAGTCTAGGACTAGCTCCTACAATGAGCAGTTCTTC
many	14	TRBD2	TRBV6-5	TRBJ2-1	CASEAGDTYNEQFF	TGTGCCAGCGAGGCGGGAGACACCTACAATGAGCAGTTCTTC
many	18	TRBD2	TRBV5-1	TRBJ2-7	CASSLGLAGGFSSYEQYF	TGCGCCAGCAGCTTGGGACTAGCGGGGGGCTTTAGCTCCTACGAGCAGTACTTC
many	15	TRBD2	TRBV10-1	TRBJ2-7	CASSGLAGGTYEQYF	TGCGCCAGCAGTGGCCTAGCGGGAGGGACCTACGAGCAGTACTTC
-	15	TRBD1	TRBV16	TRBJ1-2	CASSQSWQGEDGYTF	TGTGCCAGCAGCCAATCGTGGCAGGGGGAGGATGGCTACACCTTC
-	13	-	TRBV20-1	TRBJ1-6	CSAGDGYNSPLHF	TGCAGTGCTGGGGACGGATATAATTCACCCCTCCACTTT
-	14	-	TRBV7-9	TRBJ2-1	CASSPSISYNEQFF	TGTGCCAGCAGCCCCTCGATCTCCTACAATGAGCAGTTCTTC
-	17	-	TRBV14	TRBJ2-6	CASSQGFLVDGANVLTF	TGTGCCAGCAGCCAAGGATTTCTGGTCGACGGGGCCAACGTCCTGACTTTC
-	17	TRBD2	TRBV7-3	TRBJ2-2	CASSLNPSGSVGGELFF	TGTGCCAGCAGCTTAAACCCTAGCGGGAGTGTAGGCGGGGAGCTGTTTTTT
few	16	TRBD1	TRBV9	TRBJ2-7	CASSASGTGAPYEQYF	TGTGCCAGCAGCGCTTCCGGGACAGGGGCCCCCTACGAGCAGTACTTC
many	12	TRBD1	TRBV12-3/TRBV12-4	TRBJ1-1	CASNRGNTEAFF	TGTGCCAGCAACAGGGGGAACACTGAAGCTTTCTTT
-	15	TRBD2	TRBV18	TRBJ2-1	CASSSSGRKDNEQFF	TGTGCCAGCTCGTCTAGCGGGAGAAAAGACAATGAGCAGTTCTTC
many	10	-	TRBV28	TRBJ2-7	CAAGSYEQYF	TGTGCGGCGGGGTCCTACGAGCAGTACTTC
many	16	TRBD2	TRBV12-3/TRBV12-4	TRBJ2-1	CASSPRELVSYNEQFF	TGTGCCAGCAGCCCGCGGGAGTTAGTGTCCTACAATGAGCAGTTCTTC
-	11	-	TRBV10-3	TRBJ2-3	CAIKESDTQYF	TGTGCCATCAAAGAGTCAGATACGCAGTATTTT
few	18	-	TRBV3-1	TRBJ2-3	CASSQALVLGTETDTQYF	TGTGCCAGCAGCCAAGCATTGGTTCTTGGGACTGAGACAGATACGCAGTATTTT
few	14	TRBD2	TRBV11-2	TRBJ2-1	CASSSTRGGNEQFF	TGTGCCAGCAGCTCGACGCGGGGGGGGAATGAGCAGTTCTTC
-	14	TRBD2	TRBV20-1	TRBJ2-2	CSARWAGGPGELFF	TGCAGTGCCCGGTGGGCGGGAGGCCCCGGGGAGCTGTTTTTT
many	16	TRBD2	TRBV20-1	TRBJ2-5	CSARDFGGRAFETQYF	TGCAGTGCTAGAGATTTTGGCGGGAGGGCCTTTGAGACCCAGTACTTC
few	14	TRBD1	TRBV20-1	TRBJ1-1	CSASGQGSKTEAFF	TGCAGTGCTAGTGGACAGGGAAGCAAAACTGAAGCTTTCTTT
many	16	TRBD1	TRBV3-1	TRBJ2-7	CASSQGFGQGAREQYF	TGTGCCAGCAGCCAAGGCTTCGGACAGGGGGCGCGCGAGCAGTACTTC
many	17	-	TRBV2	TRBJ2-1	CASSEPRLGFKSNEQFF	TGTGCCAGCAGTGAACCTCGCCTTGGGTTTAAGAGCAATGAGCAGTTCTTC
many	17	TRBD2	TRBV24-1	TRBJ2-1	CATSDLPGLAGSNEQFF	TGTGCCACCAGTGACCTGCCGGGGCTAGCGGGATCCAATGAGCAGTTCTTC
-	15	-	TRBV7-8	TRBJ2-7	CASSLATGDSYEQYF	TGTGCCAGCAGCTTAGCTACAGGTGACTCCTACGAGCAGTACTTC
many	13	-	TRBV12-3/TRBV12-4	TRBJ2-3	CASSLGVGDTQYF	TGTGCCAGCAGTTTGGGAGTTGGAGATACGCAGTATTTT
many	14	-	TRBV25-1	TRBJ1-1	CATAGGVRNTEAFF	TGTGCCACCGCGGGGGGGGTTAGGAACACTGAAGCTTTCTTT
many	15	-	TRBV11-2	TRBJ2-2	CASSLAMISTGELFF	TGTGCCAGCAGCTTAGCCATGATAAGCACCGGGGAGCTGTTTTTT
few	15	-	TRBV19	TRBJ1-5	CTSSLWADSNQPQHF	TGTACCAGTAGTCTCTGGGCCGATAGCAATCAGCCCCAGCATTTT
few	16	-	TRBV7-9	TRBJ2-7	CASSLDIHKLGYEQYF	TGTGCCAGCAGCTTAGATATACACAAGCTGGGCTACGAGCAGTACTTC
many	18	TRBD2	TRBV12-3/TRBV12-4	TRBJ2-7	CASSSGTGDSGRPYEQYF	TGTGCCAGCAGTTCTGGAACGGGAGATAGCGGGAGACCCTACGAGCAGTACTTC
-	14	TRBD1	TRBV7-2	TRBJ1-4	CASSIQGPYEKLFF	TGTGCCAGCAGCATACAGGGGCCGTATGAAAAACTGTTTTTT
many	13	TRBD2	TRBV12-5	TRBJ2-7	CARVAGGFYEQYF	TGTGCTAGGGTAGCGGGAGGGTTCTACGAGCAGTACTTC
many	11	-	TRBV29-1	TRBJ2-7	CSVVLTYEQYF	TGCAGCGTCGTGTTAACCTACGAGCAGTACTTC
-	15	TRBD2	TRBV3-1	TRBJ2-7	CASSQGGRARSEQYF	TGTGCCAGCAGCCAAGGGGGGAGGGCCCGGAGTGAGCAGTACTTC
-	16	-	TRBV10-2	TRBJ2-1	CASSDSPLSGGREQFF	TGCGCCAGCAGTGATAGTCCCCTCAGCGGAGGGCGGGAGCAGTTCTTC
-	14	-	TRBV6-2/TRBV6-3	TRBJ2-1	CAARGFAPYNEQFF	TGTGCCGCTCGCGGGTTTGCCCCCTACAATGAGCAGTTCTTC
many	14	-	TRBV29-1	TRBJ2-7	CSVEAAERQRSQYF	TGCAGCGTTGAAGCAGCGGAGAGGCAGCGTTCGCAGTACTTC
many	15	-	TRBV7-2	TRBJ1-5	CASSLSGQGNQPQHF	TGTGCCAGCAGCTTATCAGGGCAGGGCAATCAGCCCCAGCATTTT
many	12	-	TRBV28	TRBJ1-1	CASSFGLEKAFF	TGTGCCAGCAGTTTCGGTCTTGAGAAGGCTTTCTTT
-	12	-	TRBV27	TRBJ1-5	CASQTGYQPQHF	TGTGCCAGCCAAACGGGGTATCAGCCCCAGCATTTT
-	16	TRBD1	TRBV20-1	TRBJ2-7	CSARSGGTGKTYEQYF	TGCAGTGCTAGATCAGGCGGGACAGGAAAAACCTACGAGCAGTACTTC
-	15	TRBD2	TRBV5-1	TRBJ2-3	CASSLVAGEWDMQYF	TGCGCCAGCAGCTTGGTAGCGGGAGAGTGGGATATGCAGTATTTT
-	13	-	TRBV7-2	TRBJ1-1	CASTGTRYTEAFF	TGTGCCAGCACCGGGACAAGGTACACTGAAGCTTTCTTT
few	14	-	TRBV6-5	TRBJ1-1	CASSLRTGPTGAFF	TGTGCCAGCAGTCTACGGACGGGGCCGACTGGAGCTTTCTTT
many	15	TRBD2	TRBV6-6	TRBJ2-1	CASSYQAGGYNEQFF	TGTGCCAGCAGTTACCAAGCGGGAGGGTACAATGAGCAGTTCTTC
many	10	-	TRBV20-1	TRBJ1-1	CSADHLGAFF	TGCAGTGCTGATCACTTGGGGGCTTTCTTT